Each of the 29 T cell receptor beta chains below was sequenced from the same sample in a study of T cell responses to AZD1222 COVID-19 vaccine. The protocol was immunoSEQ multiplex PCR, while the TCRdb copy is restricted to in-frame clones and leaves out a portion. Found here are 100,000 to 110,000 clones, 85% to 95% of them singletons; the top ten hold roughly 1.8%. Sequenced material: peripheral blood, taken on day 0 of AZD1222 vaccination. All receptors derive from an adult in good health.

The J gene is TRBJ1-2, the V gene TRBV28, with D hard to call. Germline V gives CDR1 MDHEN, CDR2 SYDVKM. V gave up 3 bases and J gave up 4 bases, with 6 bases separating them. The CDR3 has 12 residues. CDR3 nucleotides: TGTGCCAGCAGTTTTGAAACCTATGGCTACACCTTC. Translated: CASSFETYGYTF.

The CDR3 DNA follows: TGCAGCGTTGAAGATCGACGGCAGACCCCGGGGAACACTGAAGCTTTCTTT. Translation gives CSVEDRRQTPGNTEAFF. The V and J genes are TRBV29-1 and TRBJ1-1; D gene ambiguous. Trimming shortened V by 0 bases and J by 1 base, and 18 bases separated the two germline ends. The germline CDR1 and CDR2 sequences are SQVTM and ANQGSEA. The CDR3 totals 17 residues.

The chain recombines TRBV7-8 with TRBJ1-2; perhaps TRBD1 as D (6 bases). The length of the CDR3 is 16 residues. Trimming stripped 1 base from V and 4 bases from J, with 16 bases between. From germline, CDR1 is SGHVS and CDR2 FQNEAQ. CDR3 coding DNA: TGTGCCAGCAGCTTAGGGTCCTCGGGGGCAGGCTATGGCTACACCTTC. Protein: CASSLGSSGAGYGYTF. Full variable domain (missing parts from reference TRBV7-8 and TRBJ1-2): GAGVSQSPRYKVAKRGQDVALRCDPISGHVSLFWYQQALGQGPEFLTYFQNEAQLDKSGLPSDRFFAERPEGSVSTLKIQRTQQEDSAVYLCASSLGSSGAGYGYTFGSGTRLTVV.

The chain uses TRBV27 and TRBJ1-6; D is uncertain. This CDR3 has 16 residues. CDR1 and CDR2 (germline): MNHEY, SMNVEV (reference sequence). The V and J ends lost 7 bases and 7 bases respectively, with 20 bases between them. CDR3 protein: CASTSLDTLGNSPLHF. DNA of the CDR3: TGTGCCAGCACCTCCTTAGACACTCTCGGGAATTCACCCCTCCACTTT.

J is TRBJ2-1 and V is TRBV7-9; D perhaps matches TRBD2 (5 bases). V shed 3 bases and J shed 8 bases, with 17 bases lying between them. The CDR3 extends over 15 amino acids. Germline lookup yields CDR1 SEHNR and CDR2 FQNEAQ (reference sequence). This chain's CDR3 is CASSFGADEPHEQFF. DNA for the CDR3: TGTGCCAGCAGCTTTGGAGCGGACGAACCCCATGAGCAGTTCTTC.

This chain links TRBV6-1 with TRBJ1-1; D possibly corresponds to TRBD1 (5 bases). V was trimmed by 8 bases and J by 4 bases, leaving 14 bases between them. The CDR3 has 13 residues. CDR1 MNHNS and CDR2 SASEGT come from the germline V gene. CDR3 region: CASSRGFGTEAFF. In nucleotides, the CDR3 is TGTGCCAGCTCGAGGGGTTTTGGCACTGAAGCTTTCTTT.

This rearrangement joins TRBV3-1 (or the pseudogene TRBV3-2) to TRBJ2-1; TRBD2 agrees at 13 bases. Trimming took 3 bases from V and 1 from J; bases not matched to a gene: 12. The V gene's germline CDR1 is LGHDT and CDR2 YNNKEL (reference sequence). The CDR3 is 20 amino acids. The CDR3, as DNA: TGTGCCAGCAGCCACCCTTCCGGGACTAGCGGGACCCGGTCCTACAATGAGCAGTTCTTC. It encodes CASSHPSGTSGTRSYNEQFF.

The chain combines TRBV6-6 with TRBJ2-2, with D possibly TRBD2 on 5 matching bases. Germline values: CDR1 MNHNY, CDR2 SVGAGI (reference sequence). V lost 1 base to trimming and J lost 2 bases, with 8 bases between them. The CDR3 spans 15 residues. The CDR3 sequence: CASSYYRGNTGELFF. For the CDR3, the DNA is TGTGCCAGCAGTTACTATCGGGGAAACACCGGGGAGCTGTTTTTT.

The rearrangement links TRBV29-1 to TRBJ1-5; D not certain. V was shortened by 5 bases and J by 3 bases, with 11 bases between the two germline ends. CDR3 length: 13 amino acids. Per the germline V gene, CDR1 is SQVTM and CDR2 is ANQGSEA. The CDR3 sequence is CSVKNGNNQPQHF. CDR3 sequence (DNA): TGCAGCGTTAAGAATGGGAACAATCAGCCCCAGCATTTT. The complete variable domain, with remaining parts taken from reference TRBV29-1 and TRBJ1-5, reads SAVISQKPSRDICQRGTSLTIQCQVDSQVTMMFWYRQQPGQSLTLIATANQGSEATYESGFVIDKFPISRPNLTFSTLTVSNMSPEDSSIYLCSVKNGNNQPQHFGDGTRLSIL.

The chain links TRBV6-5 to TRBJ1-6; 11 nucleotides align to TRBD1. The junction had 6 bases not matched to a gene; V was cut back by 2 bases and J by 9 bases. The germline gives CDR1 MNHEY, CDR2 SVGAGI. The CDR3 loop spans 16 amino acids. The CDR3 bases are TGTGCCAGCAGTTACGGACAGGGGGCTGTAAGTTCACCCCTCCACTTT. Amino acids: CASSYGQGAVSSPLHF.

V usage is TRBV4-1 and J usage is TRBJ1-3; D is undetermined. In germline, CDR1 is MGHRA, CDR2 YSYEKL. CDR3 size: 16 residues. V was cut by 4 bases and J by 0 bases, with 13 bases left in between. The CDR3 nucleotides read TGCGCCAGCAGCCCATTGGGCAGTCCCTCTGGAAACACCATATATTTT. Its translation: CASSPLGSPSGNTIYF.

This chain connects TRBV2 to TRBJ1-3; the D is unclear. V was pared by 6 bases and J by 0 bases, with 9 bases between. CDR3 length: 14 residues. CDR1 SNHLY and CDR2 FYNNEI come from the germline V gene. Written as DNA, the CDR3 is TGTGCCAGCAGCCTGATAGTCTCTGGAAACACCATATATTTT. Translated: CASSLIVSGNTIYF. The variable domain in full, with the rest retrieved from reference TRBV2 and TRBJ1-3, is EPEVTQTPSHQVTQMGQEVILRCVPISNHLYFYWYRQILGQKVEFLVSFYNNEISEKSEIFDDQFSVERPDGSNFTLKIRSTKLEDSAMYFCASSLIVSGNTIYFGEGSWLTVV.

Worth noting for this clone: Germline and junction disagree at one end, which may indicate a read error. This chain uses TRBV24-1 with TRBJ1-2; possibly TRBD1 for D (6 bases). In germline, CDR1 is KGHDR, CDR2 SFDVKD. CDR3 length: 12 amino acids. In nucleotides, the CDR3 is TGTGCCACCAGTGACCCCGGACAGATTCTCCTCTTC. Its translation: CATSDPGQILLF.

The gene calls are TRBV6-5 and TRBJ1-3, with D unclear. There are 14 residues in the CDR3. Trimming took off 6 bases at V and 2 bases at J, with 11 bases between the two ends. Looked up from germline, CDR1 is MNHEY and CDR2 is SVGAGI. The CDR3 sequence: CASREGGTGNTIYF. The DNA for the CDR3 is TGTGCCAGCAGGGAGGGAGGGACTGGAAACACCATATATTTT.

This chain uses TRBV7-8 with TRBJ1-6, with D maybe TRBD1 (6 bases). This CDR3 has 14 amino acids. The germline V gene encodes CDR1 SGHVS and CDR2 FQNEAQ. V was trimmed by 3 bases and J by 8 bases, leaving 11 bases between them. For the CDR3, the DNA is TGTGCCAGCAGCTTCACCGGGGGCGATTCACCCCTCCACTTT. This translates into CASSFTGGDSPLHF.

The sample holds one count of this clone. The genes are TRBV28 and TRBJ1-2, with 10 bases matching TRBD1. CDR3 length: 14 amino acids. The V segment lost 6 bases and the J segment 8 bases; nucleotides outside the gene matches: 9. CDR1 is MDHEN, CDR2 SYDVKM, per germline. The CDR3: CASSPRQGARGYTF. The CDR3 DNA follows: TGTGCCAGCAGCCCAAGACAGGGGGCGAGAGGCTACACCTTC.

This chain uses TRBV19 with TRBJ2-7; D remains unclear. Germline V gives CDR1 LNHDA, CDR2 SQIVND (reference sequence). This CDR3 region has 13 residues. V shed 5 bases and J shed 5 bases, with 13 bases lying between them. For the CDR3, the DNA is TGTGCCAGTAGTTACACACTTAAGAACGAGCAGTACTTC. It encodes CASSYTLKNEQYF.

The V and J genes are TRBV18 and TRBJ2-7; 8 nucleotides agree with TRBD2. The CDR3 runs to 18 residues. With V trimmed by 2 bases and J by 0 bases, 12 bases remained unmatched. In germline, CDR1 is KGHSH, CDR2 LQKENI. The CDR3 protein is CASSPSGGSGGSSYEQYF. CDR3 in DNA: TGTGCCAGCTCACCATCCGGGGGCAGCGGGGGATCCTCCTACGAGCAGTACTTC.

The genes are TRBV3-1 (or the pseudogene TRBV3-2) and TRBJ2-1; D call uncertain. The CDR3 covers 10 residues. Germline loops: CDR1 LGHDT, CDR2 YNNKEL (reference sequence). Trimming left V 2 bases short and J 15 bases short, with 8 bases between. CDR3 bases: TGTGCCAGCAGCCAATCCTGGGGGTTCTTC. Translating it yields CASSQSWGFF.

V and J are TRBV2 and TRBJ2-1; 13 nucleotides line up with TRBD2. CDR3 length: 16 residues. CDR1 SNHLY and CDR2 FYNNEI come from the germline V gene. Losses at the gene ends were 6 bases for V and 9 bases for J; bases not matched to a gene: 11. CDR3 bases: TGTGCCAGCAGACTTGGACTAGCGGGAGAGAAGGTTGAGCAGTTCTTC. This encodes CASRLGLAGEKVEQFF.

Only one count was recorded for this clone. The chain joins TRBV20-1 to TRBJ1-1; the D is unclear. Germline lookup yields CDR1 DFQATT and CDR2 SNEGSKA (reference sequence). This CDR3 is built from 11 residues. The V end was cut by 6 bases, the J end by 6 bases, with 11 bases between. The CDR3 spells CSAFKIAEAFF. CDR3 nucleotide sequence: TGCAGTGCATTTAAGATCGCTGAAGCTTTCTTT.

The chain recombines TRBV7-9 with TRBJ1-2; D ambiguous. CDR1 is SEHNR, CDR2 FQNEAQ, per germline (reference sequence). The CDR3 has 15 amino acids. With 8 bases removed from V and 2 bases from J, the gap between germline ends came to 18 bases. CDR3 amino acids: CASEVSLTENYGYTF. The CDR3 coding sequence is TGTGCCAGCGAGGTCTCCCTGACGGAGAACTATGGCTACACCTTC.

The chain combines TRBV19 with TRBJ2-2, with TRBD2 matching 8 bases. The CDR3 runs to 14 residues. Germline CDR1 is LNHDA and CDR2 is SQIVND (reference sequence). Trimming took 8 bases from V and 5 from J; bases not matched to a gene: 7. The CDR3: CASEAGVWTGELFF. DNA for the CDR3: TGTGCCAGTGAAGCGGGAGTGTGGACCGGGGAGCTGTTTTTT.

The rearrangement uses TRBV7-2 and TRBJ1-2, with a tentative D call TRBD1 (5 bases). The length of the CDR3 is 14 residues. Trimming took 1 base from V and 3 from J, leaving 9 bases between them. CDR1 is SGHTA and CDR2 is FQGNSA in the germline V gene. The CDR3 DNA is TGTGCCAGCAGCTTAGTGGGGCAGGACTATGGCTACACCTTC. Residues: CASSLVGQDYGYTF.

The sample holds one count of this clone. The V call is TRBV7-2, the J call TRBJ1-2; 7 bases are shared with TRBD1. CDR1 and CDR2 from the germline V gene are SGHTA and FQGNSA. Losses at the gene ends were 5 bases for V and 5 bases for J; bases not matched to a gene: 5. CDR3 length: 13 amino acids. The CDR3 sequence is CASSPGTAYGYTF. CDR3 coding DNA: TGTGCCAGCAGCCCTGGGACAGCGTATGGCTACACCTTC.

J is TRBJ2-1 and V is TRBV29-1; TRBD2 matches 8 bases. Trimming cost V 7 bases and J 8 bases; bases outside gene matches: 10. CDR3 length: 13 residues. CDR1 is SQVTM and CDR2 is ANQGSEA in the germline V gene. CDR3: CSEMAGGSYEQFF. The DNA for the CDR3 is TGCAGCGAAATGGCGGGAGGTAGTTATGAGCAGTTCTTC.

The chain employs TRBV19 and TRBJ1-1; TRBD1 is a possible D gene (6 bases). Trimming stripped 7 bases from V and 3 bases from J, with 15 bases between. In germline, CDR1 is LNHDA, CDR2 SQIVND (reference sequence). The CDR3 is 14 amino acids. The CDR3 region has the DNA TGTGCCAGTACCTCCGCGGGGGCCTACACTGAAGCTTTCTTT. It codes for CASTSAGAYTEAFF.

This chain links TRBV29-1 with TRBJ1-2; no clear D gene. Germline loops: CDR1 SQVTM, CDR2 ANQGSEA. V was clipped by 3 bases and J by 7 bases, with 12 bases between them. The CDR3 extends over 12 amino acids. CDR3 sequence reads: CSVDRTPGGYTF. The CDR3, as DNA: TGCAGCGTTGACAGGACGCCCGGTGGCTACACCTTC.

The chain combines TRBV3-1 (or the pseudogene TRBV3-2) with TRBJ2-1, with unresolved D. V lost 0 bases to trimming and J lost 6 bases, with 12 bases between them. This CDR3 has 15 amino acids. From germline, CDR1 is LGHDT and CDR2 YNNKEL (reference sequence). The CDR3 here is CASSQEIGLGNEQFF. For the CDR3, the DNA is TGTGCCAGCAGCCAAGAGATAGGTCTGGGCAATGAGCAGTTCTTC.